The sequence of this T cell receptor (beta chain) was determined in a study of CD8+ T cells in alopecia areata. As for the study in general: Patients remained on tofacitinib for 6 to 18 months and then went 6 months without it. Study-level findings and limits: With tofacitinib ongoing, many expanded lesional clones persisted in both scalp and blood. Tofacitinib yielded significantly lower scalp clonality and fewer expanded CD8+ clones among the top 100. Relative to mice, TCR sharing across patients was less clear, a difference possibly HLA-related.

Indicated treatment: oral pan-JAK inhibitor, 5-10 mg twice daily. Extracted RNA was reverse transcribed, and the resulting cDNA served as sequencing template. Only in-frame clones appear in the TCRdb table, and some are missing; sequencing was by immunoSEQ multiplex PCR. The sample includes 200,000 to 250,000 clones, about two fifths seen only once; the top ten take 0.48%. As to this clone: Its antigen is not known.

This CDR3 is 17 amino acids long. Germline V gene data show CDR1 as SGHAT and CDR2 as FQNNGV. Trimming removed 2 bases at V and 2 bases at J, with 13 bases between. Sample: CD4+ T cells sorted from blood, taken between weeks 30 and 35, from a patient treated with tofacitinib. The gene calls are TRBV11-2 and TRBJ2-6, with TRBD1 as a possible D gene (6 bases). The receptor was isolated from a human donor with alopecia areata. The CDR3 protein is CASSLTGHRAGANVLTF. CDR3 nucleotide sequence: TGTGCCAGCAGCTTAACCGGCCACAGGGCTGGGGCCAACGTCCTGACTTTC. The full variable domain, completed using reference TRBV11-2 and TRBJ2-6, is EAGVAQSPRYKIIEKRQSVAFWCNPISGHATLYWYQQILGQGPKLLIQFQNNGVVDDSQLPKDRFSAERLKGVDSTLKIQPAKLEDSAVYLCASSLTGHRAGANVLTFGAGSRLTVL.